Each of the 21 T cell receptor beta chains below was sequenced from the same sample in a study of CXCR3-negative and CXCR3-positive naive CD8 T cells. UMI labels and 5' RACE were used to prepare the TRB cDNA libraries. Reanalyzing the 5' RACE reads, TCRdb keeps one entry per CDR3 protein, without DNA. Its clone listing holds 45,000 to 55,000 distinct CDR3 sequences. Sequenced: memory CD8+ T cells from blood. Source of these receptors: a human donor in good health. Some clones in this sample may be carry-over from other donors' samples.

The CDR3 reads CASSHGLNTGELFF. This chain uses TRBV4-3 with TRBJ2-2; as DNA is missing, the TRBD2 call by TCRdb cannot be tested. From germline, CDR1 is LGHNA and CDR2 YSLEER. This CDR3 contains 14 residues.

The chain couples TRBV29-1 to TRBJ1-1; TCRdb's D call, TRBD1, is unchecked because there is no DNA. Germline V gene sequence: CDR1 SQVTM, CDR2 ANQGSEA. The CDR3 spans 14 residues. The CDR3 protein is CSVAEPGTGGIIFF.

This sequence joins TRBV7-7 and TRBJ2-7; without DNA, the TCRdb call of TRBD1 cannot be checked. Germline CDR1 and CDR2: SSHAT and FNYEAQ (reference sequence). This CDR3 is 14 amino acids long. The CDR3 loop reads CASSPSAGVLEQYF.

The rearrangement links TRBV7-9 to TRBJ2-3; TCRdb calls TRBD2, which cannot be checked without DNA. This CDR3 is 15 amino acids long. Germline CDR1 and CDR2: SEHNR and FQNEAQ (reference sequence). CDR3 amino acids: CASRSRSGTHATQYF.

The V call is TRBV29-1, the J call TRBJ2-1; TCRdb returns TRBD2, unconfirmable since there is no DNA. CDR3 length: 14 residues. Germline loops: CDR1 SQVTM, CDR2 ANQGSEA. Here the CDR3 reads CSGNVAVSYNEQFF.

The V and J genes are TRBV29-1 and TRBJ2-7; TCRdb gives TRBD1 as the D gene, but with no DNA this cannot be confirmed. Germline values: CDR1 SQVTM, CDR2 ANQGSEA. This CDR3 contains 15 residues. This chain's CDR3 is CSVEDGQGPTYEQYF.

V is TRBV6-2 or TRBV6-3 and J is TRBJ2-2. The CDR3 is made up of 11 amino acids. Germline values: CDR1 MNHEY, CDR2 SVGEGT. CDR3 protein: CASSYPGVLFF.

The V and J genes are TRBV6-2 or TRBV6-3 and TRBJ2-3. Germline V gene sequence: CDR1 MNHEY, CDR2 SVGEGT. This CDR3 spans 12 amino acids. The CDR3 is CASMGFTDTQYF.

This clonotype is classed as medium-sized (0.01 to 0.1%) by frequency. The CDR3 protein is CASTLDRQNSYNEQFF. This chain connects TRBV19 to TRBJ2-1. This CDR3 comprises 16 residues. Looked up from germline, CDR1 is LNHDA and CDR2 is SQIVND (reference sequence). Full variable domain (remainder filled in from reference TRBV19 and TRBJ2-1): DGGITQSPKYLFRKEGQNVTLSCEQNLNHDAMYWYRQDPGQGLRLIYYSQIVNDFQKGDIAEGYSVSREKKESFPLTVTSAQKNPTAFYLCASTLDRQNSYNEQFFGPGTRLTVL.

The chain recombines TRBV4-1 with TRBJ2-2; the D gene TCRdb calls, TRBD2, cannot be checked with no DNA. The CDR3 runs to 19 residues. Germline V gene lookup returns CDR1 MGHRA and CDR2 YSYEKL. CDR3 sequence: CASSHQLAGANANTGELFF.

The chain combines TRBV11-2 with TRBJ2-1; TCRdb's D gene call, TRBD1, goes unchecked for lack of DNA. This CDR3 region has 14 residues. The germline gives CDR1 SGHAT, CDR2 FQNNGV. The CDR3 sequence is CASSSKGGPSEQFF.

CDR3 amino acids: CASSLDGGTDTQYF. The rearrangement joins TRBV5-1 to TRBJ2-3. The germline gives CDR1 SGHRS, CDR2 YFSETQ. There are 14 residues in the CDR3.

The rearrangement joins TRBV10-1 to TRBJ2-2; TCRdb's D gene call, TRBD2, goes unchecked for lack of DNA. The length of the CDR3 is 13 residues. CDR1 is WNHNN and CDR2 is SYGVQD in the germline V gene (reference sequence). The CDR3 region is CASQEGGTGELFF.

CDR3 residues: CASSQDPPSAGPYTDTQYF. V usage is TRBV3-1 and J usage is TRBJ2-3; TCRdb proposes TRBD1, but this gene call is untestable without DNA. The CDR3 runs 19 residues. Germline lookup yields CDR1 LGHDT and CDR2 YNNKEL (reference sequence).

The chain links TRBV13 to TRBJ2-2. This CDR3 has 14 residues. CDR1 is PRHDT, CDR2 FYEKMQ, per germline (reference sequence). The CDR3 here is CASTQRRITGELFF. The full variable domain, with the rest looked up from reference TRBV13 and TRBJ2-2, is AAGVIQSPRHLIKEKRETATLKCYPIPRHDTVYWYQQGPGQDPQFLISFYEKMQSDKGSIPDRFSAQQFSDYHSELNMSSLELGDSALYFCASTQRRITGELFFGEGSRLTVL.

The chain carries TRBV6-5 and TRBJ1-2; TCRdb's D gene call, TRBD1, goes unchecked for lack of DNA. Germline CDR1 reads MNHEY; CDR2 reads SVGAGI. CDR3 size: 15 residues. CDR3 region: CATTDDRGPWYGYTF.

The genes are TRBV6-4 and TRBJ2-1; TCRdb's assignment of TRBD1 cannot be checked, as there is no DNA. From germline, CDR1 is MRHNA and CDR2 SNTAGT. The CDR3 contains 13 residues. Here the CDR3 reads CASSNTGYNEQFF.

The rearrangement uses TRBV28 and TRBJ2-5; no DNA is available, so the TRBD1 call from TCRdb remains unchecked. The germline V gene encodes CDR1 MDHEN and CDR2 SYDVKM. There are 13 residues in the CDR3. The CDR3 spells CASARVYEETQYF.

The chain combines TRBV7-9 with TRBJ2-5. From germline, CDR1 is SEHNR and CDR2 FQNEAQ (reference sequence). CDR3 length equals 14 residues. CDR3 loop: CASTSDPAEETQYF.

The chain couples TRBV4-3 to TRBJ1-6; TCRdb calls TRBD1, which cannot be checked without DNA. There are 15 residues in the CDR3. Germline V lookup: CDR1 LGHNA, CDR2 YSLEER. The CDR3: CASSQVNRVDSPLHF.

This CDR3 reads CASSQLLDHGYTF. The chain carries TRBV14 and TRBJ1-2. Germline-derived CDR1 and CDR2 are SGHDN and FVKESK. This CDR3 is built from 13 residues.